A single sample gave rise to the 15 T cell receptor beta chains below, sequenced in a study of T cell changes during pregnancy in multiple sclerosis. Here immunoSEQ multiplex PCR was the method, and the copy in TCRdb shows in-frame clones only, minus some. Among some 40,000 clones listed, more than 70% were seen once. Sequences were derived from CD8+ T cells from peripheral blood mononuclear cells, sampled in the first trimester of pregnancy. The source is a female donor with multiple sclerosis, enrolled in a pregnancy study.

The chain has TRBV7-9 and TRBJ2-7, with 8 bases aligning to TRBD1. Looked up from germline, CDR1 is SEHNR and CDR2 is FQNEAQ (reference sequence). The CDR3 loop spans 14 amino acids. The V and J ends lost 6 bases and 6 bases, in that order; junction bases with no gene match: 10. CDR3: CASSPPGGAAEQYF. In nucleotides, the CDR3 is TGTGCCAGCAGTCCGCCAGGGGGCGCGGCCGAGCAGTACTTC.

The gene calls are TRBV4-3 and TRBJ1-1, with D possibly matching TRBD1 (6 bases). Germline lookup yields CDR1 LGHNA and CDR2 YSLEER. V lost 4 bases and J lost 1, with 13 bases in between. This CDR3 comprises 15 residues. CDR3 region: CASSPLGGANTEAFF. The CDR3 nucleotides are TGCGCCAGCAGCCCCCTTGGGGGCGCGAACACTGAAGCTTTCTTT.

The chain uses TRBV5-8 and TRBJ2-1; tentative D call: TRBD2 (7 bases). V was pared by 2 bases and J by 7 bases, with 16 bases between. CDR3 length: 15 amino acids. Per germline, CDR1 SGHTS and CDR2 YDEGEE. The CDR3 sequence: CASSFGGGPSNEQFF. CDR3 nucleotides: TGTGCCAGCAGCTTTGGGGGGGGGCCTTCGAATGAGCAGTTCTTC. Full variable domain (remainder filled in from reference TRBV5-8 and TRBJ2-1): EAGVTQSPTHLIKTRGQQATLRCSPISGHTSVYWYQQALGLGLQFLLWYDEGEERNRGNFPPRFSGRQFPNYSSELNVNALELEDSALYLCASSFGGGPSNEQFFGPGTRLTVL.

This rearrangement joins TRBV29-1 to TRBJ1-6; 11 positions match TRBD1. The junction had 6 bases not matched to a gene; V was cut back by 7 bases and J by 7 bases. Germline V gene sequence: CDR1 SQVTM, CDR2 ANQGSEA. The CDR3 is made up of 14 amino acids. The CDR3 spells CSAVGTGGNSPLHF. CDR3 in DNA: TGCAGCGCGGTGGGGACAGGGGGGAATTCACCCCTCCACTTT.

The chain recombines TRBV6-6 with TRBJ2-2; TRBD2 might be the D (5 bases). Looked up from germline, CDR1 is MNHNY and CDR2 is SVGAGI (reference sequence). CDR3 length: 14 residues. Trimming took off 2 bases at V and 6 bases at J, with 10 bases between the two ends. CDR3 sequence (DNA): TGTGCCAGCAGTTACGGCCGGGAACCCGGGGAGCTGTTTTTT. The encoded protein is CASSYGREPGELFF.

The CDR3, as DNA: TGTGCCAGCAGCCCTGACAGGTTAACTAATAATTCACCCCTCCACTTT. This gives the protein CASSPDRLTNNSPLHF. This chain joins TRBV5-4 and TRBJ1-6; D is possibly TRBD1 (6 bases). The CDR3 spans 16 residues. Trimming took 4 bases from V and 5 from J, leaving 16 bases between them. Germline V lookup: CDR1 SGHNT, CDR2 YYREEE (reference sequence). The full variable domain, completed using reference TRBV5-4 and TRBJ1-6, is ETGVTQSPTHLIKTRGQQVTLRCSSQSGHNTVSWYQQALGQGPQFIFQYYREEENGRGNFPPRFSGLQFPNYSSELNVNALELDDSALYLCASSPDRLTNNSPLHFGNGTRLTVT.

The chain links TRBV7-3 to TRBJ2-5; tentatively, D is TRBD1 (5 bases). V was pared by 2 bases and J by 5 bases, with 15 bases between. Germline V lookup: CDR1 SGHTA, CDR2 FQGTGA. The CDR3 runs 15 residues. This CDR3 is CASSLYAGSEETQYF. DNA of the CDR3: TGTGCCAGCAGCTTATATGCAGGGTCTGAGGAGACCCAGTACTTC.

V gene TRBV7-2 combines with J gene TRBJ2-3; a possible D gene is TRBD2 (6 bases). Trimming removed 2 bases from V and 6 bases from J, with 21 bases in between. CDR3 length equals 17 residues. CDR1 and CDR2 (germline): SGHTA, FQGNSA. The CDR3 DNA reads TGTGCCAGCAGCTTAAGGTCGGCGGGGTTAATAGAGGATACGCAGTATTTT. It encodes CASSLRSAGLIEDTQYF.

This rearrangement joins TRBV7-2 to TRBJ2-5; D is unresolved. The V end was cut by 4 bases, the J end by 4 bases, with 10 bases between. The CDR3 has 13 amino acids. Germline CDR1 SGHTA, CDR2 FQGNSA. Here the CDR3 DNA reads TGTGCCAGCAGCTCGCTAGGCGGAGAGACCCAGTACTTC. It translates to CASSSLGGETQYF.

This chain links TRBV9 with TRBJ2-5; a possible D gene is TRBD1 (5 bases). The CDR3 has 14 amino acids. Between the trimmed V and J ends, which lost 3 bases and 5 bases, there was a span of 14 bases. Germline CDR1 is SGDLS and CDR2 is YYNGEE. CDR3 region: CASSERQGGETQYF. As DNA, the CDR3 is TGTGCCAGCAGCGAGAGGCAGGGTGGGGAGACCCAGTACTTC. The variable domain in full, with the rest retrieved from reference TRBV9 and TRBJ2-5, is DSGVTQTPKHLITATGQRVTLRCSPRSGDLSVYWYQQSLDQGLQFLIQYYNGEERAKGNILERFSAQQFPDLHSELNLSSLELGDSALYFCASSERQGGETQYFGPGTRLLVL.

V usage is TRBV14 and J usage is TRBJ2-7; TRBD1 matches 8 bases. The V gene's germline CDR1 is SGHDN and CDR2 FVKESK. V trimming: 3 bases; J trimming: 4 bases; junction bases outside the gene matches: 14. The CDR3 spans 17 residues. Here the CDR3 reads CASSQDIGGRGRYEQYF. CDR3 coding DNA: TGTGCCAGCAGCCAGGACATTGGCGGCAGGGGGCGATACGAGCAGTACTTC.

The rearrangement links TRBV4-2 to TRBJ2-5; the match to TRBD2 covers 13 bases. Germline V lookup: CDR1 LGHNA, CDR2 YNFKEQ. This CDR3 is built from 18 residues. Trimming took 0 bases from V and 3 from J; bases not matched to a gene: 7. The CDR3 region is CASSQELAGGPLEETQYF. CDR3 sequence (DNA): TGTGCCAGCAGCCAAGAACTAGCGGGGGGGCCACTTGAAGAGACCCAGTACTTC.

J is TRBJ1-2 and V is TRBV2; 7 bases line up with TRBD1. After removal of 3 bases from V and 4 bases from J, the junction contained 5 bases not matched to a gene. Germline CDR1 and CDR2: SNHLY and FYNNEI. This CDR3 is 14 amino acids long. Here the CDR3 reads CASSEDRRGYGYTF. The DNA for the CDR3 is TGTGCCAGCAGTGAGGACAGGCGCGGCTATGGCTACACCTTC.

The J gene is TRBJ2-1, the V gene TRBV9, with TRBD2 identical over 7 bases. Germline V gene sequence: CDR1 SGDLS, CDR2 YYNGEE. The ends lost 1 base at V and 9 bases at J; junction bases unmatched: 7. The CDR3 sequence is 14 residues long. The CDR3 coding sequence is TGTGCCAGCAGCGTATGGGGGGGAGCGGGTGAGCAGTTCTTC. This sequence encodes CASSVWGGAGEQFF.

V and J are TRBV9 and TRBJ2-7; no clear D gene. V lost 4 bases and J lost 5, with 7 bases in between. CDR3 length equals 11 residues. Looked up from germline, CDR1 is SGDLS and CDR2 is YYNGEE. CDR3 residues: CASSLGDEQYF. DNA for the CDR3: TGTGCCAGCAGCTTAGGAGACGAGCAGTACTTC.